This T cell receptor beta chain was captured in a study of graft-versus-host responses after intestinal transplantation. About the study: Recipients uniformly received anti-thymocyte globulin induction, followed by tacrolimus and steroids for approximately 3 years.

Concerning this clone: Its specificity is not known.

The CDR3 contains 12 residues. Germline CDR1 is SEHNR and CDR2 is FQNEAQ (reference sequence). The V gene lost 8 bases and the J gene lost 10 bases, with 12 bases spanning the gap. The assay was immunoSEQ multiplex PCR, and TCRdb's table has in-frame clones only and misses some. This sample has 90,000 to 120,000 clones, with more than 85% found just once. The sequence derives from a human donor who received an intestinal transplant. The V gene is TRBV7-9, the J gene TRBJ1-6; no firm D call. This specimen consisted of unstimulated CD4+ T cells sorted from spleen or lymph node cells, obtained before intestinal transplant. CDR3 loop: CASSGLGSPLHF. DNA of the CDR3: TGTGCCAGCTCGGGTTTGGGGTCACCCCTCCACTTT.